This T cell receptor beta chain originates from a study of T cell repertoires in cytomegalovirus infection. Background on the study: Through public TCR beta signatures, both CMV infection and matching HLA type were indicated. Findings and limits, study-wide: There were HLA-C-restricted CMV-specific TCR beta clonotypes dominating the ex vivo response.

TCRdb re-called the reads with MiXCR, one entry per CDR3 protein. Of 740,000 or so distinct CDR3 sequences detected, less than 40% appear once; the ten largest clones hold under 3%. This clonotype was observed a few times. Its target is unknown. The CDR3 spans 16 residues. Germline lookup yields CDR1 SGHTA and CDR2 FQGNSA. V was cut by 5 bases and J by 4 bases, with 21 bases left in between. The chain carries TRBV7-2 and TRBJ2-7; no clear D. The receptor's source is a human donor in good health (CMV status not recorded). Some clones in this sample may be carry-over from other donors' samples. Sequenced: PBMCs. CDR3 bases: TGTGCCAGCAGCGCCTACCCACACCTTCCCGGGTACGAGCAGTACTTC. Amino acid sequence: CASSAYPHLPGYEQYF.